The rows below give T cell receptor beta chains drawn from one sample of a study of blood T cells in healthy people across ages. TCRdb redid the calling of the 5' RACE reads with MiXCR, one entry per CDR3 protein. The sample shows around 1,000,000 distinct CDR3 sequences, under 30% of them seen only once. The same data also went into a second study, on T cells of mothers and their children.

The sample consisted of blood. Source of these receptors: a girl aged 2-10 years in good health. Both conserved end residues are trimmed from each CDR3.

10	TRBV29-1	.	SVITGGYEQY
13	TRBV20-1	TRBJ2-4	SASPLSLAKNIQY
14	TRBV4-2	TRBJ2-3	ASSQRTSGYTDTQY
13	TRBV28	TRBJ2-7	AIARGGGSSYEQY
14	TRBV5-6	TRBJ2-1	ASSLTTSGVRNEQF
11	TRBV6-2/TRBV6-3	TRBJ2-7	ASRHSSSYEQY
14	TRBV6-1	TRBJ2-7	ASSATGLISSYEQY
14	TRBV2	TRBJ2-5	ASRPRTGSNYVEQY
11	TRBV7-9	TRBJ1-4	ASSFGTNEKLF
14	TRBV19	TRBJ2-1	ASSTFRGTSYNEQF
12	TRBV20-1	TRBJ2-1	SARDPDYHNEQF
14	TRBV5-1	TRBJ2-6	ASSLDRLAGANVLT
10	TRBV6-5	TRBJ2-1	ASGASYNEQF
15	TRBV28	TRBJ2-1	ASSSGVGSGSMNEQF
13	TRBV7-9	TRBJ1-1	ASSLLTGVDTEAL
12	TRBV4-1	TRBJ2-3	ASSPRTGSDTQY
10	TRBV12-3/TRBV12-4	TRBJ1-2	ASRRGEAILR
11	TRBV6-2/TRBV6-3	TRBJ1-5	ASSLRMWQPQH
11	TRBV6-5	TRBJ1-5	ASRRQDNQPQH
12	TRBV6-1	TRBJ2-1	ASTGTSEYNEQF
13	TRBV19	TRBJ2-5	ASSGVALDEETQY
10	TRBV2	TRBJ2-7	ASSELANEQY
13	TRBV28	TRBJ2-3	ASSGTTGVGDTQY
13	TRBV29-1	TRBJ2-3	SVARTSDSTDTQY
10	TRBV11-1	TRBJ2-7	ASSGTGVEQY
11	TRBV7-9	TRBJ1-2	ASRRVELYGYT
12	TRBV12-3/TRBV12-4	.	ASTPTTDGYEQY
13	TRBV20-1	TRBJ1-6	SAEKPGQGVSPLH
13	TRBV6-5	.	ASSPMDEVGYEQY
11	TRBV20-1	.	SARGSSLYEQY
13	TRBV18	TRBJ2-5	ASSPNSLPRETQY
13	TRBV27	TRBJ1-1	ATRLQWGMNTEAF
11	TRBV5-5	TRBJ2-1	ASSLDSSLRQF
12	TRBV25-1	TRBJ2-2	ASSEYIRGGELF
10	TRBV16	TRBJ1-1	ASSRGSAEAF
13	TRBV18	TRBJ2-2	ASPTPRGDVGELF
12	TRBV29-1	TRBJ2-7	SVRGGGRDGEQY
10	TRBV20-1	TRBJ2-5	SARRPGETQY
11	TRBV20-1	TRBJ1-2	SARADGFYGYT
13	TRBV7-9	TRBJ1-6	ASSSGDRGNSPLH
11	TRBV20-1	TRBJ2-3	SPRSRSTDTQY
13	TRBV10-3	TRBJ2-3	AIKGPDGLTDTQY
13	TRBV9	TRBJ2-3	ASSVGTTRTDTQY
13	TRBV6-2/TRBV6-3	TRBJ2-1	ASSTGDRVYNEQF
14	TRBV7-9	TRBJ1-1	ASSLAPGGRGTEAF
14	TRBV5-1	TRBJ2-2	ASSSTGTAYTGELF
14	TRBV4-3	TRBJ1-4	ASSRTETGLNEKLF
12	TRBV5-6	TRBJ2-7	ASSPRRSSYEQY
15	TRBV9	TRBJ2-5	ASSVEGLAYGGETQY
11	TRBV2	TRBJ1-1	ANTPGGSTEAF
15	TRBV27	TRBJ1-1	ASSFRFLGPQSFEAF
9	TRBV11-2	TRBJ1-2	ASSFEGGYT
16	TRBV11-2	TRBJ2-1	ASSSAPGREMLHNEQF
13	TRBV29-1	TRBJ1-2	SVEDGGADVYGYT